Shown below are 13 T cell receptor beta chains from a single sample sequenced in a study of identical twins. Each CDR3 protein gets one entry after TCRdb re-called the 5' RACE reads with MiXCR. The table shows 1,800,000 or so distinct CDR3 sequences, with 25% to 35% occurring only once. Sequenced sample: cord blood. Receptor source: a newborn girl in good health.

The rearrangement links TRBV5-1 to TRBJ1-2; D unresolved. V lost 2 bases, J lost 0 bases, and 8 bases lay in between. The germline CDR1 and CDR2 sequences are SGHRS and YFSETQ. The CDR3 covers 14 residues. Written as DNA, the CDR3 is TGCGCCAGCAGCTTCCGGGAGCCTAACTATGGCTACACCTTC. It specifies CASSFREPNYGYTF.

This clonotype was observed a few times. V and J are TRBV5-1 and TRBJ2-7; D not resolved. Trimming stripped 4 bases from V and 4 bases from J, with 21 bases between. This CDR3 has 16 residues. Germline V gene data show CDR1 as SGHRS and CDR2 as YFSETQ. The CDR3 loop is CASSPRQVESSYEQYF. CDR3 DNA sequence: TGCGCCAGCAGCCCGCGCCAGGTCGAGTCTTCTTACGAGCAGTACTTC.

V gene TRBV9 combines with J gene TRBJ2-7, with no clear D. The DNA end favors TRBJ2-5, so the J call may be wrong. This CDR3 is 13 amino acids long. Germline V CDR1 and CDR2: SGDLS, YYNGEE. CDR3 residues: CASSVGSEETQYF. CDR3 DNA sequence: TGTGCCAGCAGCGTAGGGAGCGAGGAGACCCAGTACTTC.

The table lists this clonotype with a few counts. J is TRBJ1-6 and V is TRBV28; a weak D match, TRBD1 (6 bases). The germline CDR1 and CDR2 sequences are MDHEN and SYDVKM. Deletions cut 6 bases from V and 7 bases from J, with 16 bases between. This CDR3 spans 15 amino acids. CDR3 in amino acids: CASSPFRGLNSPLHF. The CDR3 nucleotides read TGTGCCAGCAGCCCTTTCAGGGGTCTCAATTCACCCCTCCACTTT.

The chain has TRBV6-2 or TRBV6-3 and TRBJ2-6; D is undetermined. The V and J ends lost 0 bases and 0 bases respectively, with 6 bases between them. CDR3 size: 16 residues. The germline gives CDR1 MNHEY, CDR2 SVGEGT. The CDR3 sequence is CASSYSYNSGANVLTF. As DNA, the CDR3 is TGTGCCAGCAGTTACTCCTACAACTCTGGGGCCAACGTCCTGACTTTC.

The sample holds many counts of this clonotype. This chain uses TRBV10-1 with TRBJ2-1; perhaps TRBD2 as D (5 bases). The length of the CDR3 is 13 residues. Germline CDR1 WNHNN, CDR2 SYGVQD (reference sequence). V was cut by 1 base and J by 4 bases, with 5 bases left in between. This CDR3 reads CASSEWEYNEQFF. As DNA, the CDR3 is TGCGCCAGCAGTGAGTGGGAGTACAATGAGCAGTTCTTC.

Only a few counts were recorded for this clonotype. The J gene is TRBJ1-1, the V gene TRBV30; D perhaps matches TRBD1 (5 bases). Germline V lookup: CDR1 GTSNPN, CDR2 SVGIG (reference sequence). The CDR3 is 13 residues long. Trimming took 0 bases from V and 4 from J, leaving 9 bases between them. The CDR3 sequence is CAWSVQDGTEAFF. CDR3 nucleotide sequence: TGTGCCTGGAGTGTACAGGACGGCACTGAAGCTTTCTTT.

There are many counts of this clonotype. The rearrangement uses TRBV2 and TRBJ2-7, with D perhaps assigned TRBD1 or TRBD2 (5 bases each). Germline values: CDR1 SNHLY, CDR2 FYNNEI. The CDR3 totals 13 residues. V gave up 1 base and J gave up 2 bases, with 6 bases separating them. CDR3 region: CASSEVGPYEQYF. CDR3 coding DNA: TGTGCCAGCAGTGAAGTGGGACCCTACGAGCAGTACTTC.

Worth noting for this clonotype: A much larger clone lies a single base off, so this may be a read error. The chain is built from TRBV20-1 and TRBJ2-1, with no clear D. CDR1 DFQATT and CDR2 SNEGSKA come from the germline V gene (reference sequence). The CDR3 has 11 amino acids. CDR3 bases: TGCAGTGCTACCAGCGCGAATGAGCAGTCCTTC. It yields the protein CSATSANEQSF.

The chain joins TRBV20-1 to TRBJ2-5; TRBD2 is a possible D gene (5 bases). Germline CDR1 DFQATT, CDR2 SNEGSKA (reference sequence). Deletions cut 3 bases from V and 5 bases from J, with 16 bases between. The CDR3 sequence is 14 residues long. The CDR3 DNA is TGCAGTGCTAGTTGGTTGAAGGGAGTTGAGACCCAGTACTTC. Its protein product is CSASWLKGVETQYF.

The sample holds many counts of this clonotype. This chain uses TRBV20-1 with TRBJ2-3; the D gene is possibly TRBD1 (6 bases). The CDR3 length is 12 residues. V dropped 4 bases and J dropped 1 base, with 6 bases sitting between them. The germline V gene has CDR1 DFQATT and CDR2 SNEGSKA (reference sequence). The CDR3 loop reads CSATGGTDTQYF. The CDR3 region has the DNA TGCAGTGCTACAGGGGGCACAGATACGCAGTATTTT.

The V call is TRBV6-6, the J call TRBJ2-3, with D unclear. V was trimmed by 5 bases and J by 2 bases, leaving 14 bases between them. This CDR3 contains 15 residues. Germline CDR1 reads MNHNY; CDR2 reads SVGAGI (reference sequence). CDR3 DNA: TGTGCCAGCAGTCAGCTATGGGGATTCACAGATACGCAGTATTTT. It is translated as CASSQLWGFTDTQYF.

The chain carries TRBV4-1 and TRBJ2-4, with 10 bases that match TRBD2. The J call may be faulty, since TRBJ2-7 better matches the DNA end. The CDR3 is made up of 15 amino acids. The germline V gene encodes CDR1 MGHRA and CDR2 YSYEKL. The CDR3 DNA reads TGCGCCAGCAGCCAAGGGCTAGCGGGAGTCAACGAGCAGTACTTC. Protein: CASSQGLAGVNEQYF.